This T cell receptor (beta chain) was captured in a study of identical twins. TCRdb re-called the 5' RACE reads through MiXCR, storing one row per CDR3 protein. Found here are some 440,000 distinct CDR3 sequences, roughly 26% of them singletons; the top ten hold 2.9%. Findings and limits, study-wide: With monozygotic twins, out-of-frame TCR alpha sharing exceeded what models estimated. For cord blood, abundant beta clonotypes had fewer insertions, unlike memory repertoires, which showed none.

The sample holds a few counts of this clonotype. What it binds is not known. CDR3 length equals 16 residues. V lost 3 bases and J lost 3, with 19 bases in between. Germline V gene data show CDR1 as SGHRS and CDR2 as YFSETQ. The same data also contributed to another study, on T cells expressing NK-cell markers. That study reports: In a handful of donors, dominant NKG2C+ clonotypes were roughly 1.0-7.0% of CD8+ T cells. Leadership of the CD3+CD56-NKG2C+ fraction also belonged to these clonotypes in a handful of donors.

The source of this sequence is a woman under 30 in good health. Sequenced sample: CD4+ T cells sorted from blood. The chain employs TRBV5-1 and TRBJ2-7; no reliable D call. This CDR3 is CASSWALIDGDYEQYF. The CDR3 DNA follows: TGCGCCAGCAGCTGGGCATTAATCGATGGGGACTACGAGCAGTACTTC.